The TCR beta chain described here comes from a study of response to subunit inactivated influenza vaccine. Each CDR3 protein gets one entry after TCRdb re-called the RT-PCR reads with MiXCR. The sample has under 750,000 distinct CDR3 sequences; over 9.5% are singletons. The study's findings and limits: Every seasonal influenza vaccination brings in few new T cells, the authors suggested.

The germline CDR1 and CDR2 sequences are SGHRS and YFSETQ. The CDR3 totals 14 residues. Trimming shortened V by 2 bases and J by 1 base, and 10 bases separated the two germline ends. This clonotype was counted at least ten times. Antigen: not known. Sequenced here: PBMCs from blood, sampled on the day of vaccination. The J gene is TRBJ2-7, the V gene TRBV5-1; D remains unclear. This clonotype originated in a man in his fifties who received an inactivated influenza vaccine. CDR3 DNA sequence: TGCGCCAGCAGCTTCGACCCTAGTTCCTACGAGCAGTACTTC. This gives the protein CASSFDPSSYEQYF.